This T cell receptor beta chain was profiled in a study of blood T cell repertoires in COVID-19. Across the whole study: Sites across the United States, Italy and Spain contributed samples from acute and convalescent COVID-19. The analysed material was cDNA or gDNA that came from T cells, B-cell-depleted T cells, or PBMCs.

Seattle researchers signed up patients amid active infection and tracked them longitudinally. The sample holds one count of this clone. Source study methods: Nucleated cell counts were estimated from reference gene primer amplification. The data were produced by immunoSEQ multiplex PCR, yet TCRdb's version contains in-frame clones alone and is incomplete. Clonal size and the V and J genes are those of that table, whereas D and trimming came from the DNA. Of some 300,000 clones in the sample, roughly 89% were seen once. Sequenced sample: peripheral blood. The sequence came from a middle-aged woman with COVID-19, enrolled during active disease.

The CDR3 nucleotides read TGTGCCTGGAGTAGGGAGGGGATTAATTCACCCCTCCACTTT. The encoded protein is CAWSREGINSPLHF. The J gene is TRBJ1-6, the V gene TRBV30; possible D gene TRBD1, 5 bases. V dropped 2 bases and J dropped 6 bases, with 11 bases sitting between them. This CDR3 is built from 14 residues. From germline, CDR1 is GTSNPN and CDR2 SVGIG (reference sequence).